The 2 T cell receptor beta chains listed next were all sequenced from one sample in a study of Ad26.COV2.S vaccination and SARS-CoV-2 variants. Method: immunoSEQ multiplex PCR; TCRdb's copy keeps in-frame clones and lacks some. The data contain a few hundred thousand clones, roughly 90% of them singletons. Treatment denoted: about 20 received Ad26.COV2.S at low or high dose, single or two shots; about 5 received placebo; per-sample allocation not given. Sampling was done on day 63 after the first vaccine or placebo injection. This sample comprised peripheral blood, obtained in a trial of Ad26.COV2.S vaccine versus placebo. These receptor sequences come from a person aged 18-60 years who received the Ad26.COV2.S COVID-19 vaccine or a placebo.

The V and J genes are TRBV3-1 (or the pseudogene TRBV3-2) and TRBJ2-1; 8 bases are shared with TRBD1. Germline V gene sequence: CDR1 LGHDT, CDR2 YNNKEL (reference sequence). The CDR3 has 17 residues. The V and J ends lost 1 base and 3 bases, in that order; junction bases with no gene match: 8. CDR3: CASSQGDRTDLYNEQFF. The CDR3 nucleotides read TGTGCCAGCAGCCAAGGGGACAGGACCGACCTCTACAATGAGCAGTTCTTC.

The J gene is TRBJ1-2, the V gene TRBV27; D gene ambiguous. CDR3 length: 13 residues. Trimming pared 3 bases from V and 7 bases from J, leaving 12 bases between. CDR1 and CDR2 from the germline V gene are MNHEY and SMNVEV (reference sequence). The CDR3 protein is CASSFLEGSGYTF. CDR3 bases: TGTGCCAGCAGTTTCCTCGAAGGGAGTGGCTACACCTTC.